The rows below give T cell receptor beta chains drawn from one sample of a study of T cell responses to AZD1222 COVID-19 vaccine. Only in-frame clones appear in the TCRdb table, and some are missing; sequencing was by immunoSEQ multiplex PCR. This sample carries under 200,000 clones, roughly 91% of them seen once, and the ten largest clones take roughly 25%. This specimen was peripheral blood, taken 28 days after the second AZD1222 dose. These receptors all stem from an adult who received the AZD1222 COVID-19 vaccine. CDR3s include the opening cysteine and the closing phenylalanine or tryptophan. Fields, in order: D gene, clone size, J gene, V gene, CDR3 DNA, CDR3 protein. D genes are given only for firm matches. Clone size, where shown, is once, few, many, or a class for clones that have expanded.

. . TRBJ2-7 TRBV28 TGTGCCAGCAGTTCGATGGGGCAGGGTTCCTACGAGCAGTACTTC CASSSMGQGSYEQYF
. . TRBJ2-5 TRBV21-1 TGTGCCAGCAGCAGCCGGGACAGGGGACAAGAGACCCAGTACTTC CASSSRDRGQETQYF
TRBD1 . TRBJ1-4 TRBV7-9 TGTGCCAGCAGCTTAGGGACAGGGGTTGAAAAACTGTTTTTT CASSLGTGVEKLFF
TRBD1 . TRBJ2-7 TRBV7-9 TGTGCCAGCAGCCCGGACAGGACCTACGAGCAGTACTTC CASSPDRTYEQYF
. . TRBJ2-3 TRBV5-4 TGTGCCAGCAGCTTGGGACAGATAAGCACAGATACGCAGTATTTT CASSLGQISTDTQYF
. . TRBJ2-4 TRBV27 TGTGCCAGCAGTTCCTCCGCTAACAAAAACATTCAGTACTTC CASSSSANKNIQYF
TRBD1 . TRBJ1-1 TRBV19 TGTGCCAGCTCAACAGGGGGCGGCACTGAAGCTTTCTTT CASSTGGGTEAFF
. . TRBJ2-3 TRBV19 TGTGCCAGTAGTATTTTGACACGGAGCGATACGCAGTATTTT CASSILTRSDTQYF
. . TRBJ1-1 TRBV29-1 TGCAGCGTTGAAGAGGCGGCGGGGAGGACTGAAGCTTTCTTT CSVEEAAGRTEAFF
TRBD2 . TRBJ2-5 TRBV4-2 TGTGCCAGCAGCCAGGGACTGGGACTAGCGGGACAAGAGACCCAGTACTTC CASSQGLGLAGQETQYF
. . TRBJ1-5 TRBV7-2 TGTGCCAGCAGCTTAGGGACAAATAGCAATCAGCCCCAGCATTTT CASSLGTNSNQPQHF
. . TRBJ1-1 TRBV6-5 TGTGCCGGGGTGGCGTTGAACACTGAAGCTTTCTTT CAGVALNTEAFF
TRBD2 once TRBJ2-5 TRBV7-2 TGTGCCAGCAGCTTGACTAGCGGAGCTATCTCGGAGACCCAGTACTTC CASSLTSGAISETQYF
. . TRBJ1-3 TRBV9 TGTGCCAGCTGCCCCGAGTCTGGAAACACCATATATTTT CASCPESGNTIYF
TRBD2 . TRBJ2-1 TRBV6-5 TGTGCCAGCAGCTTAGCGGGAGGAGCCTACAATGAGCAGTTCTTC CASSLAGGAYNEQFF
TRBD1 . TRBJ1-1 TRBV5-8 TGTGCCAGCAGCACCGGGACAGTGAACACTGAAGCTTTCTTT CASSTGTVNTEAFF
TRBD1 . TRBJ2-3 TRBV6-4 TGTGCCAGCAGTTCGACAGGGGGCGTTTCAGATACGCAGTATTTT CASSSTGGVSDTQYF
. . TRBJ2-7 TRBV28 TGTGCCAGCAGTTTAAGCCGATATTACGAGCAGTACTTC CASSLSRYYEQYF
. . TRBJ2-7 TRBV28 TGTGCCAGCAGTTCCCCTTGGGGTGGCAGGGGGGTCTACGAGCAGTACTTC CASSSPWGGRGVYEQYF
. . TRBJ2-7 TRBV9 TGTGCCAGCAGCTCTTCGGACGGGTCCTACGAGCAGTACTTC CASSSSDGSYEQYF
. . TRBJ2-4 TRBV29-1 TGCAGCGTTGAAGCGGGAAACATTCAGTACTTC CSVEAGNIQYF
TRBD1 . TRBJ1-1 TRBV28 TGTGCCAGCAGGATGCAGGGGGGAGCTTTCTTT CASRMQGGAFF
. . TRBJ2-2 TRBV27 TGTGCCAGCAGCTTGCGGCCCAACACCGGGGAGCTGTTTTTT CASSLRPNTGELFF
. . TRBJ2-5 TRBV24-1 TGTGCCACCAGTGACCCCGGACGGGAGACCCAGTACTTC CATSDPGRETQYF
TRBD1 . TRBJ1-5 TRBV18 TGTGCCAGCTCATCGACAGGGAGACAGCCCCAGCATTTT CASSSTGRQPQHF
. . TRBJ1-5 TRBV2 TGTGCCAGCAGTGCTCGACTGGAGGGCCACAATTATCAGCCCCAGCATTTT CASSARLEGHNYQPQHF
TRBD2 . TRBJ2-5 TRBV4-2 TGTGCCAGCAGCCAAGAGGCTAGCGGGAGTGGGGAGACCCAGTACTTC CASSQEASGSGETQYF
. . TRBJ2-2 TRBV7-3 TGTGCCAGCAGCTTACTGGGCCTGGGGAGCACCGGGGAGCTGTTTTTT CASSLLGLGSTGELFF
. . TRBJ1-3 TRBV5-1 TGCGCCAGCAGCCTTGCCGGGCAGGGAAACACCATATATTTT CASSLAGQGNTIYF